The TCR beta chain under discussion was sequenced for a study of T cell changes during pregnancy in multiple sclerosis (dated by TCRdb to between 2019 and 2020). Looking at the study overall: In women with multiple sclerosis, the researchers looked at how the T cell repertoire shifted as pregnancy progressed.

Reading from cysteine to phenylalanine, the CDR3 counts 17 amino acids. Only the CDR3 portion is preserved as DNA: 51 bases, with reading frame beginning at the first base. Compared with germline, V lacks 4 bases and J lacks 6 bases; bases without a gene match: 13. CDR1 and CDR2 are drawn from the germline V gene: SGDLS, YYNGEE. As for this clone: Its recognized antigen is unknown. Qualities for individual bases were not recorded, and no much larger clone is one base off.

The method was the immunoSEQ multiplex PCR assay. TCRdb provides this immuneACCESS table in a form limited to in-frame rearrangements. Some clones are lacking; in checked studies, under half of them reflect an unresolved V gene, and why the rest are absent is not known. Across this sample there are about 130,000 clones, with approximately 96% seen only once. Of the sample, 0.44% is held by the ten largest clones. This sequence uses TRBV9 and TRBJ2-2, with TRBD2 matching 9 junction bases. The origin of this receptor is a female donor with multiple sclerosis, enrolled in a pregnancy study. The specimen comprised peripheral blood, sampled after pregnancy. The DNA sequence is as follows: TGTGCCAGCAGCAACTTCCGTGGGGCGGGAGGGCCCGGGGAGCTGTTTTTT. Its protein reads: CASSNFRGAGGPGELFF.